The 16 T cell receptor beta chains below all came from one sample that was sequenced in a study of CD8 T cells in ankylosing spondylitis. TCRdb fed the 5' RACE reads into MiXCR, producing one record per CDR3 protein. The top ten clones hold about 10% of a sample with about 300,000 distinct CDR3 sequences, 11% of them seen once. Material for sequencing was blood, either unsorted or a sorted T cell fraction (not recorded which). The receptor set was obtained from a female donor with ankylosing spondylitis or in good health (not recorded which).

This clonotype was observed a few times. For the CDR3, the DNA is TGTGCCAGCAGCTTAATGTTGGCAGGGGGCGCCCCCAGCTATGGCTACACCTTC. It specifies CASSLMLAGGAPSYGYTF. The rearrangement joins TRBV11-1 to TRBJ1-2, with 8 bases identical to TRBD1. The V segment lost 2 bases and the J segment 4 bases; nucleotides outside the gene matches: 15. The V gene's germline CDR1 is SGHAT and CDR2 FQDESV (reference sequence). CDR3 length: 18 amino acids.

There are a few counts of this clonotype. The J gene is TRBJ2-5, the V gene TRBV2; D is perhaps TRBD1 or TRBD2 (5 bases each). This CDR3 is built from 15 residues. Deletions cut 4 bases from V and 5 bases from J, with 17 bases between. Germline values: CDR1 SNHLY, CDR2 FYNNEI. The CDR3 here is CASSGLDSGFETQYF. The CDR3 DNA reads TGTGCCAGCAGTGGGCTAGACAGCGGATTCGAGACCCAGTACTTC.

Ten or more counts support this clonotype. This chain uses TRBV24-1 with TRBJ2-2; D possibly corresponds to TRBD1 (6 bases). The CDR3 is made up of 16 amino acids. Trimming took off 2 bases at V and 4 bases at J, with 13 bases between the two ends. CDR1 is KGHDR and CDR2 is SFDVKD in the germline V gene. CDR3 in amino acids: CATSDYTGQVTGELFF. DNA for the CDR3: TGTGCCACCAGTGATTATACAGGGCAGGTCACCGGGGAGCTGTTTTTT.

This clonotype occurred a few times. The chain employs TRBV29-1 and TRBJ2-2; D gene ambiguous. The CDR3 runs to 12 residues. Trimming pared 6 bases from V and 2 bases from J, leaving 7 bases between. The germline V gene has CDR1 SQVTM and CDR2 ANQGSEA. The CDR3 DNA is TGCAGCGTGTCCGAAAACACCGGGGAGCTGTTTTTT. Its translation is CSVSENTGELFF.

On this clonotype itself: Since a much larger clone is just one base distant, this may be a read error. The V gene is TRBV7-8, the J gene TRBJ2-1; D uncertain. Germline V gene lookup returns CDR1 SGHVS and CDR2 FQNEAQ. The CDR3 length is 16 residues. The V gene lost 1 base and the J gene lost 10 bases, with 20 bases spanning the gap. CDR3 in amino acids: CASSLGVRALPTEQFF. The CDR3 bases are TGTGCCAGCAGCTTAGGAGTGAGAGCCCTCCCTACCGAGCAGTTCTTC.

Of note for this clonotype: Sequence at one end of the junction differs from germline and may be a read error. The chain uses TRBV3-1 and TRBJ2-1; 10 positions match TRBD2. CDR1 and CDR2 from the germline V gene are LGHDT and YNNKEL (reference sequence). The CDR3 loop spans 15 amino acids. As DNA, the CDR3 is TGTGCCTGCAGCGTAGCGGGGGGATCCTACAATGAGCAGTTCTTC. Amino acids: CACSVAGGSYNEQFF.

At least ten counts were recorded for this clonotype. This sequence joins TRBV5-1 and TRBJ1-2, with 9 bases lining up with TRBD1. The CDR3 consists of 15 residues. From germline, CDR1 is SGHRS and CDR2 YFSETQ. Trimming at V came to 1 base and at J to 3 bases, leaving 4 bases not matched to a gene. The CDR3 nucleotides read TGCGCCAGCAGCTTGTACAGGGGGCAAGACTATGGCTACACCTTC. It is translated as CASSLYRGQDYGYTF. Full variable domain (remainder filled in from reference TRBV5-1 and TRBJ1-2): KAGVTQTPRYLIKTRGQQVTLSCSPISGHRSVSWYQQTPGQGLQFLFEYFSETQRNKGNFPGRFSGRQFSNSRSEMNVSTLELGDSALYLCASSLYRGQDYGYTFGSGTRLTVV.

This clonotype was seen ten or more times. The CDR3 nucleotides are TGTGCCAGCAGGGGAAGCACAGATACGCAGTATTTT. This codes for CASRGSTDTQYF. The chain uses TRBV28 and TRBJ2-3, with D uncertain. This CDR3 spans 12 amino acids. V was cut by 6 bases and J by 0 bases, with 4 bases left in between. Germline CDR1 MDHEN, CDR2 SYDVKM.

On this clonotype: A much more abundant neighbour one base away suggests this may be a read error. CDR3 bases: TGTGCCAGCAGTTACGGGAAGCTGTACACTGAAGCTTTCTTT. This codes for CASSYGKLYTEAFF. The chain carries TRBV6-5 and TRBJ1-1; no firm D call. The CDR3 totals 14 residues. V shed 2 bases and J shed 3 bases, with 10 bases lying between them. CDR1 is MNHEY and CDR2 is SVGAGI in the germline V gene.

This clonotype was seen many times. The chain joins TRBV30 to TRBJ2-4; no firm D call. V lost 2 bases and J lost 1, with 9 bases in between. This CDR3 has 14 residues. The V gene's germline CDR1 is GTSNPN and CDR2 SVGIG (reference sequence). Written as DNA, the CDR3 is TGTGCCTGGAGTCCTGGTGGGGCCAAAAACATTCAGTACTTC. This sequence encodes CAWSPGGAKNIQYF.

This clonotype was recorded many times. The rearrangement uses TRBV6-1 and TRBJ2-7; 7 nucleotides agree with TRBD2. Germline trimming cut 8 bases from V and 1 base from J; bases unmatched to any gene: 5. Germline CDR1 MNHNS, CDR2 SASEGT. The CDR3 has 13 residues. The CDR3 here is CASERGGSYEQYF. CDR3 nucleotide sequence: TGTGCCAGCGAGCGGGGAGGGTCCTACGAGCAGTACTTC.

The chain couples TRBV7-2 to TRBJ2-3, with 8 bases fitting TRBD2. Losses at the gene ends were 1 base for V and 5 bases for J; bases not matched to a gene: 5. The germline CDR1 and CDR2 sequences are SGHTA and FQGNSA. CDR3 length equals 15 residues. This chain's CDR3 is CASSLDGGAVDTQYF. CDR3 coding DNA: TGTGCCAGCAGCTTAGACGGGGGGGCGGTAGATACGCAGTATTTT.

CDR3 protein: CATSREKAGVTDTQYF. In DNA, the CDR3 is TGTGCCACCAGCAGAGAAAAGGCGGGAGTCACAGATACGCAGTATTTT. V and J are TRBV15 and TRBJ2-3, with TRBD2 identical over 7 bases. J was trimmed by 2 bases and V by 0 bases; bases with no gene match: 5. The CDR3 covers 16 residues. Germline-derived CDR1 and CDR2 are LNHNV and YYDKDF (reference sequence).

This clonotype was observed many times. The V and J genes are TRBV20-1 and TRBJ1-5; 9 positions agree with TRBD1. V shed 2 bases, J shed 5 bases, and the junction held 10 bases outside the gene matches. Germline-derived CDR1 and CDR2 are DFQATT and SNEGSKA (reference sequence). There are 16 residues in the CDR3. The CDR3 region has the DNA TGCAGTGCTAGAATCGGACAGGGGCTATTGGATCAGCCCCAGCATTTT. Protein product: CSARIGQGLLDQPQHF.

This clonotype was detected ten times or more. This chain connects TRBV27 to TRBJ1-1; a possible D gene is TRBD1 (6 bases). The CDR3 consists of 13 residues. Germline V gene sequence: CDR1 MNHEY, CDR2 SMNVEV (reference sequence). The germline V and J ends were trimmed by 6 bases and 1 base, with 9 bases remaining between them. The CDR3 protein is CASRKQGNTEAFF. The CDR3 nucleotides read TGTGCCAGCAGGAAACAGGGGAACACTGAAGCTTTCTTT.

In its sample, this clonotype was seen many times. J is TRBJ2-1 and V is TRBV18; possibly TRBD2 for D (6 bases). V gave up 2 bases and J gave up 3 bases, with 11 bases separating them. This CDR3 region has 15 residues. CDR1 is KGHSH, CDR2 LQKENI, per germline. CDR3 nucleotides: TGTGCCAGCTCACCAGGAAGGGACTTCTACAATGAGCAGTTCTTC. Residues: CASSPGRDFYNEQFF. The full variable domain, its missing parts supplied by reference TRBV18 and TRBJ2-1, is NAGVMQNPRHLVRRRGQEARLRCSPMKGHSHVYWYRQLPEEGLKFMVYLQKENIIDESGMPKERFSAEFPKEGPSILRIQQVVRGDSAAYFCASSPGRDFYNEQFFGPGTRLTVL.